The entry below describes one T cell receptor (beta chain). This entry is derived from a study of shared clonotypes between healthy human individuals. Approximately 200 ng DNA, tens of thousands of T cell genomes, went into each sorted-subset replicate PCR. Data came from immunoSEQ multiplex PCR; TCRdb stores just in-frame clones and leaves some out. Of over a million clones in the sample, roughly 74% were seen once. In germline, CDR1 is SGDLS, CDR2 YYNGEE. This CDR3 spans 14 amino acids. V was cut by 0 bases and J by 2 bases, with 6 bases left in between. The sample taken for sequencing was memory CD4+ T cells from PBMCs. This sample's subset: CD45RA-negative fraction. The clonotype originates from a man between 18 and 35 years old in good health. Some clones in this sample may be carry-over from other donors' samples. J is TRBJ2-1 and V is TRBV9; D remains ambiguous. The DNA for the CDR3 is TGTGCCAGCAGCGTAGATGGAACCTACAATGAGCAGTTCTTC. Translating it yields CASSVDGTYNEQFF.